These 10 T cell receptor beta chains share one sample of origin, sequenced in a study of blood T cell repertoires in COVID-19. Sequenced by immunoSEQ multiplex PCR; TCRdb stores in-frame clones only, minus some. The table records more than 200,000 clones, about 87% of them present only once. The sequencing input was PBMCs or T cells enriched from blood (not recorded which). Every receptor here comes from a woman younger than 45 who had been exposed to COVID-19.

The chain combines TRBV7-9 with TRBJ2-3; TRBD2 agrees at 10 bases. V lost 4 bases to trimming and J lost 2 bases; unmatched junction nucleotides: 3. This CDR3 is built from 15 residues. The V gene's germline CDR1 is SEHNR and CDR2 FQNEAQ (reference sequence). Written as DNA, the CDR3 is TGTGCCAGCAGCTGGACTAGCGGCCCCACAGATACGCAGTATTTT. This encodes CASSWTSGPTDTQYF.

The chain has TRBV24-1 and TRBJ2-7; 12 nucleotides agree with TRBD2. V was clipped by 2 bases and J by 3 bases; unmatched bases: 10. CDR1 and CDR2 (germline): KGHDR, SFDVKD. The CDR3 extends over 18 amino acids. The chain's CDR3 is CATSDSFREGLAGYEQYF. The CDR3 DNA reads TGTGCCACCAGTGATTCCTTTAGGGAGGGACTAGCGGGCTACGAGCAGTACTTC.

The rearrangement uses TRBV6-5 and TRBJ2-2; TRBD2 is a possible D gene (5 bases). This CDR3 is built from 14 residues. Trimming left V 7 bases short and J 2 bases short, with 11 bases between. CDR1 and CDR2 (germline): MNHEY, SVGAGI. This chain's CDR3 is CASKKLGNTGELFF. DNA of the CDR3: TGTGCCAGCAAAAAACTAGGAAACACCGGGGAGCTGTTTTTT.

This chain uses TRBV6-6 with TRBJ2-7, with 10 positions matching TRBD2. V was pared by 5 bases and J by 2 bases, with 0 bases of the junction left unmatched. Germline V lookup: CDR1 MNHNY, CDR2 SVGAGI (reference sequence). This CDR3 is 13 amino acids long. This CDR3 is CASSSGRAYEQYF. CDR3 coding DNA: TGTGCCAGCAGTAGCGGGAGGGCCTACGAGCAGTACTTC.

The chain is built from TRBV5-1 and TRBJ2-1, with D possibly matching TRBD1 (6 bases). Trimming removed 2 bases at V and 0 bases at J, with 15 bases between. This CDR3 contains 17 residues. Germline V gene sequence: CDR1 SGHRS, CDR2 YFSETQ. CDR3 residues: CASSFRTVSSSYNEQFF. CDR3 nucleotides: TGCGCCAGCAGCTTTAGGACAGTTTCAAGCTCCTACAATGAGCAGTTCTTC.

The chain is built from TRBV11-2 and TRBJ2-5; D may be TRBD1 (6 bases). Germline-derived CDR1 and CDR2 are SGHAT and FQNNGV. The CDR3 has 13 residues. The CDR3 bases are TGTGCTTGCGGAGGACAGACAAAAGAGACCCAGTACTTC. Residues: CACGGQTKETQYF. The whole variable domain, filled in from reference TRBV11-2 and TRBJ2-5, reads EAGVAQSPRYKIIEKRQSVAFWCNPISGHATLYWYQQILGQGPKLLIQFQNNGVVDDSQLPKDRFSAERLKGVDSTLKIQPAKLEDSAVYLCACGGQTKETQYFGPGTRLLVL.

This sequence joins TRBV18 and TRBJ1-1; 9 nucleotides match TRBD1. Germline assignment: CDR1 KGHSH and CDR2 LQKENI. CDR3 length: 18 residues. Germline trimming cut 2 bases from V and 4 bases from J; bases unmatched to any gene: 14. CDR3: CASSPLRQGEVGITEAFF. DNA for the CDR3: TGTGCCAGCTCACCATTACGACAGGGGGAGGTGGGGATCACTGAAGCTTTCTTT.

V and J are TRBV12-5 and TRBJ2-7, with D possibly TRBD1 on 6 matching bases. CDR1 LGHNT and CDR2 FRNRAP come from the germline V gene. V lost 5 bases to trimming and J lost 0 bases, with 11 bases between them. This CDR3 contains 14 residues. CDR3 sequence reads: CASGPGQFSYEQYF. The CDR3 bases are TGTGCTAGTGGTCCTGGACAGTTCTCCTACGAGCAGTACTTC.

The rearrangement uses TRBV6-5 and TRBJ2-4, with D perhaps matching TRBD2 (5 bases). The CDR3 runs to 14 residues. CDR1 and CDR2 from the germline V gene are MNHEY and SVGAGI. The V end lost 6 bases, the J end lost 0 bases, and 9 bases lay between the germline ends. The chain's CDR3 is CASRGALAKNIQYF. CDR3 bases: TGTGCCAGCAGGGGAGCGCTAGCCAAAAACATTCAGTACTTC.

This rearrangement joins TRBV12-5 to TRBJ2-5, with 10 nucleotides matching TRBD2. The CDR3 consists of 13 residues. Germline lookup yields CDR1 LGHNT and CDR2 FRNRAP. The J segment lost 7 bases and the V segment lost 5 bases, leaving 4 bases of the junction unmatched. The CDR3 DNA follows: TGTGCTAGTGGTGAAGGGACTAGCGTGACCCAGTACTTC. Its translation: CASGEGTSVTQYF.